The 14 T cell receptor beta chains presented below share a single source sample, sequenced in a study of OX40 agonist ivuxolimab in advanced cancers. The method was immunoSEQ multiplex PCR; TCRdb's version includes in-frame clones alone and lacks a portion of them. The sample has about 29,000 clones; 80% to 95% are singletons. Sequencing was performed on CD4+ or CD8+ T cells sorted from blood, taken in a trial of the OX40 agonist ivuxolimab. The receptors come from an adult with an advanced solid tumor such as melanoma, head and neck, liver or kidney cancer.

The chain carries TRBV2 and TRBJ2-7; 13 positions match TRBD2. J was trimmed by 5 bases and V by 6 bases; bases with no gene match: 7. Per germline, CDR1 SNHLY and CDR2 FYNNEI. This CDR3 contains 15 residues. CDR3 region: CASSLGTSGMDEQYF. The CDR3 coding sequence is TGTGCCAGCAGCCTCGGGACTAGCGGGATGGACGAGCAGTACTTC.

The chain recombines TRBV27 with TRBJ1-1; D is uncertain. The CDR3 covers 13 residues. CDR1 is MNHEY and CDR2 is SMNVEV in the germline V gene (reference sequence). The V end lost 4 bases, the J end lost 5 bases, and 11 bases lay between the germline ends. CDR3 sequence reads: CASSSGWWTEAFF. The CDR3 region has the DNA TGTGCCAGCAGTTCCGGGTGGTGGACTGAAGCTTTCTTT.

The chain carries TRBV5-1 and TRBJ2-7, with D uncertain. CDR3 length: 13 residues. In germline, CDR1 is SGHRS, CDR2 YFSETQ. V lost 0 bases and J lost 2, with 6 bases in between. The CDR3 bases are TGCGCCAGCAGCTTGGACAGAACCTACGAGCAGTACTTC. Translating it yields CASSLDRTYEQYF. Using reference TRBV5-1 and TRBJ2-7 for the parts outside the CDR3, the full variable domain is KAGVTQTPRYLIKTRGQQVTLSCSPISGHRSVSWYQQTPGQGLQFLFEYFSETQRNKGNFPGRFSGRQFSNSRSEMNVSTLELGDSALYLCASSLDRTYEQYFGPGTRLTVT.

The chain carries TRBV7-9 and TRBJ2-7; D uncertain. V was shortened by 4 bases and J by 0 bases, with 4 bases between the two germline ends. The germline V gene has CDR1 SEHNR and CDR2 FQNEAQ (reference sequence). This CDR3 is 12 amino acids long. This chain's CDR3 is CASSSSSYEQYF. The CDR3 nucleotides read TGTGCCAGCAGCTCGAGCTCCTACGAGCAGTACTTC.

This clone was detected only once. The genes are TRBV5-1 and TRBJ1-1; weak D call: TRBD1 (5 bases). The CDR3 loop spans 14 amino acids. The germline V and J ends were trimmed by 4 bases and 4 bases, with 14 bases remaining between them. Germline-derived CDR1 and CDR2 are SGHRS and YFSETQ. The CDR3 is CASSKDNRGTEAFF. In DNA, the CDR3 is TGCGCCAGCAGCAAGGACAATAGGGGCACTGAAGCTTTCTTT.

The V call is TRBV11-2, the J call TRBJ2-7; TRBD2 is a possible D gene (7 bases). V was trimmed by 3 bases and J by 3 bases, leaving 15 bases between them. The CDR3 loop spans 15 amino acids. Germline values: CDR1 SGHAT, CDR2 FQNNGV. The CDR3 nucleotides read TGTGCCAGCAGCTTCGAGTTAGGGGGGGTCTACGAGCAGTACTTC. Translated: CASSFELGGVYEQYF.

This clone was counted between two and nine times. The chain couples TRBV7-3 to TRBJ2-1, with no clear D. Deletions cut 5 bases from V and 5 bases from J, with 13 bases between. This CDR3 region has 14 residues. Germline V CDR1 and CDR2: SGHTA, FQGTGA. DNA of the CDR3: TGTGCCAGCAGCCTCGGTAACCAGAACAATGAGCAGTTCTTC. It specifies CASSLGNQNNEQFF.

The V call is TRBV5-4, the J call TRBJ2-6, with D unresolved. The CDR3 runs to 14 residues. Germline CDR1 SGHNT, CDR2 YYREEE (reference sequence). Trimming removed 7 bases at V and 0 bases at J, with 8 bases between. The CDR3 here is CASARSSGANVLTF. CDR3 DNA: TGTGCCAGCGCCCGGAGCTCTGGGGCCAACGTCCTGACTTTC.

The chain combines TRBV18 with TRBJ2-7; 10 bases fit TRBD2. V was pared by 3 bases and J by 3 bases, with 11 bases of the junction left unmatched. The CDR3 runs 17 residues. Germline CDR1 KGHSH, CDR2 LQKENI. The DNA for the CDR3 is TGTGCCAGCTCACCCTTCAGTTTAGCGGGAGGACTCTACGAGCAGTACTTC. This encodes CASSPFSLAGGLYEQYF. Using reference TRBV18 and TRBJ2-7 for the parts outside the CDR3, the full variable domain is NAGVMQNPRHLVRRRGQEARLRCSPMKGHSHVYWYRQLPEEGLKFMVYLQKENIIDESGMPKERFSAEFPKEGPSILRIQQVVRGDSAAYFCASSPFSLAGGLYEQYFGPGTRLTVT.

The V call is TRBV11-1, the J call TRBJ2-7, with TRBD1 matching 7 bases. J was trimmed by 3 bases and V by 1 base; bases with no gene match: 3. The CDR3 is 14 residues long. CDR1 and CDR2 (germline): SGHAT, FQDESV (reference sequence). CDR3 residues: CASSLGDRDYEQYF. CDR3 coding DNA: TGTGCCAGCAGCTTAGGTGACAGGGACTACGAGCAGTACTTC.

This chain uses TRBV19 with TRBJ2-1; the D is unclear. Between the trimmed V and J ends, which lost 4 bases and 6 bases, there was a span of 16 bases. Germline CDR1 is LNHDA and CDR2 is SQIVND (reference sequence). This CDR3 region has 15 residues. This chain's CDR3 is CASSSVSQTGNEQFF. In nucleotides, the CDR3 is TGTGCCAGTAGTAGTGTAAGCCAAACTGGCAATGAGCAGTTCTTC.

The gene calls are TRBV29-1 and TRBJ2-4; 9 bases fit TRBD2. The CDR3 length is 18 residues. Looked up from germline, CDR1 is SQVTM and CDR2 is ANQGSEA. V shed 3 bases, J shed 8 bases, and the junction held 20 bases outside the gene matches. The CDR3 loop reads CSVEGPLDSGSGVDIQYF. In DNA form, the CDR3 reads TGCAGCGTTGAGGGCCCTCTTGATAGCGGGAGCGGGGTTGACATTCAGTACTTC.

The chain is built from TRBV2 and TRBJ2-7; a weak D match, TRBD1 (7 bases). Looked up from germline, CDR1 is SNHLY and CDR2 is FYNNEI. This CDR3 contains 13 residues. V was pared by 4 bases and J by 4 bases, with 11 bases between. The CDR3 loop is CASSVQGGYEQYF. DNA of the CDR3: TGTGCCAGCAGTGTGCAGGGGGGATACGAGCAGTACTTC.

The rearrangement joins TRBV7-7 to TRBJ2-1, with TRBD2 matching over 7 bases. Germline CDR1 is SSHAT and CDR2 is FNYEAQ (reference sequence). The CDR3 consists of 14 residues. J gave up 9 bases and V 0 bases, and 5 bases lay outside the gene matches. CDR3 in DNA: TGTGCCAGCAGCTTAGCCGTGGCGGGAGTTGAGCAGTTCTTC. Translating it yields CASSLAVAGVEQFF.